The T cell receptor beta chain described here comes from a study of blood T cell repertoires in COVID-19. Sequencing was performed with immunoSEQ multiplex PCR; in TCRdb, only in-frame clones are kept and a portion is missing. Among under 60,000 clones listed, approximately 89% were seen once. The germline V gene encodes CDR1 SGHRS and CDR2 YFSETQ. There are 17 residues in the CDR3. Trimming cost V 5 bases and J 2 bases; bases outside gene matches: 7. Sequenced material: peripheral blood. This chain links TRBV5-1 with TRBJ2-2, with 12 positions matching TRBD2. This clonotype was obtained from a woman older than 75 with acute or convalescent COVID-19. The CDR3 coding sequence is TGCGCCAGCAGTACGACTAGCGGGGGACTTAACACCGGGGAGCTGTTTTTT. This codes for CASSTTSGGLNTGELFF.